The rows below give T cell receptor beta chains drawn from one sample of a study of blood T cell repertoires in COVID-19. Repertoires were generated with immunoSEQ multiplex PCR, while TCRdb's copy carries only in-frame clones and drops some. Of more than 100,000 clones in the sample, about four fifths are singletons; the top ten hold around 4.1%. Sequencing input: peripheral blood. The origin of the receptors is a woman aged 80 or older with acute or convalescent COVID-19. Each CDR3 is given with its conserved first and last residue. Each record gives: J gene, clone size, V gene, D gene, CDR3 DNA, CDR3 protein. The D gene is left open where the match is weak. Expanded clones get a size class; other rows say once, few or many, or leave the size out.

>TRBJ1-3|.|TRBV9|.
TGTGCCAGCAGCGTCGGCAGGGCGCCAGGAAACACCATATATTTT
CASSVGRAPGNTIYF
>TRBJ2-1|.|TRBV30|.
TGTGCCTGGAGTGTATCTTTGGGTGGGGTTAGGGGTCGGGCTAATGAGCAGTTCTTC
CAWSVSLGGVRGRANEQFF
>TRBJ1-5|once|TRBV3-1/TRBV3-2|TRBD1
TGTGCCAGCAGCCCCACAGGGGGCGATCAGCCCCAGCATTTT
CASSPTGGDQPQHF
>TRBJ1-6|once|TRBV9|.
TGTGCCAGCAGCGTACCGAATTCACCCCTCCACTTT
CASSVPNSPLHF
>TRBJ1-1|.|TRBV6-2/TRBV6-3|.
TGTGCCAGCAGTTATACAGGGCTCGGGAACACTGAAGCTTTCTTT
CASSYTGLGNTEAFF
>TRBJ2-7|few|TRBV28|TRBD1
TGTGCCAGCAGCTATGACTTGAAGTGGACAGGGGGGTACGAGCAGTACTTC
CASSYDLKWTGGYEQYF
>TRBJ1-6|once|TRBV4-3|.
TGCGCCAGCAGCCAAAGGACAGCTGATAATTCACCCCTCCACTTT
CASSQRTADNSPLHF
>TRBJ2-2|.|TRBV30|.
TGTGCCGGTGCCACGGACTCCAACACCGGGGAGCTGTTTTTT
CAGATDSNTGELFF
>TRBJ1-2|.|TRBV10-3|TRBD1
TGTGCCACGACGGCGCTCACAGGGGCGTACTATGGCTACACCTTC
CATTALTGAYYGYTF
>TRBJ2-1|.|TRBV4-3|TRBD1
TGCGCCAGCAGCCAAGATTCCCGCAGGGGGCGGGGCTCCTACAATGAGCAGTTCTTC
CASSQDSRRGRGSYNEQFF
>TRBJ2-5|.|TRBV7-9|TRBD2
TGTGCCAGCAGCTTACCGTCGACTAGCGGGACCCCCAAAGAGACCCAGTACTTC
CASSLPSTSGTPKETQYF
>TRBJ2-1|.|TRBV19|.
TGTGCCAGTAGTATCGATGCAGGGGAATACAATGAGCAGTTCTTC
CASSIDAGEYNEQFF
>TRBJ2-1|.|TRBV10-3|TRBD2
TGTGCCATCAGTGAGCTCCAGCGGGGCAATGAGCAGTTCTTC
CAISELQRGNEQFF
>TRBJ1-1|few|TRBV11-3|TRBD1
TGTGCCAGCAGCTCATGGGACAGGGGAGGCACTGAAGCTTTCTTT
CASSSWDRGGTEAFF
>TRBJ2-2|.|TRBV5-6|.
TGTGCCAGCAGCTTGCCCACTAACACCGGGGAGCTGTTTTTT
CASSLPTNTGELFF
>TRBJ2-1|.|TRBV11-2|TRBD2
TGTGCCAGCAGCTTAGTTCCCGGGGGGAAAAATGAGCAGTTCTTC
CASSLVPGGKNEQFF
>TRBJ2-1|.|TRBV6-2/TRBV6-3|TRBD2
TGTGCCAGCAGTTTTAGGACTAGCGGGAGGGCCGGTTCCTACAATGAGCAGTTCTTC
CASSFRTSGRAGSYNEQFF
>TRBJ2-3|once|TRBV4-2|.
TGTGCCAGCAGCCCGGGATCGCGCACAGATACGCAGTATTTT
CASSPGSRTDTQYF
>TRBJ1-1|.|TRBV7-2|.
TGTGCCAGCAGCCCACCGACAGCTCCGAACACTGAAGCTTTCTTT
CASSPPTAPNTEAFF
>TRBJ2-1|.|TRBV15|TRBD2
TGTGCCACCAGCAGAGATACGTTTGGGACTAGCGGGAGCGACAATGAGCAGTTCTTC
CATSRDTFGTSGSDNEQFF
>TRBJ2-7|medium-sized|TRBV19|TRBD1
TGTGCCAGTAGTCCTCGGACAGGGCCCTACGAGCAGTACTTC
CASSPRTGPYEQYF
>TRBJ1-1|.|TRBV11-2|.
TGTGCCAGCAGCTTAGATATTTCCAGGGTGGGAACCATGAACACTGAAGCTTTCTTT
CASSLDISRVGTMNTEAFF
>TRBJ1-6|.|TRBV5-5|.
TGTGCCAGCAGCTTGGGTTCACCCGGTTCACCCCTCCACTTT
CASSLGSPGSPLHF